The sequence of this T cell receptor (beta chain) was determined in a study of cytomegalovirus exposure and HLA in healthy donors. About the research overall: Around 80 million unique TCRs from HLA-typed donors were held in an early data release. Whole-study results and caveats: Further analysis was carried out later, and it showed several of the most significant clusters appearing linked to common viral pathogens. Previous analysis showed most TCR beta V segments were productive about 87% or about 30% of the time.

The PCR had 60 Vbeta and 13 Jbeta primers. Generated by immunoSEQ multiplex PCR, the TCRdb table keeps only in-frame clones and is missing some. Of approximately 79,000 clones in the sample, around 81% were seen once. Only one count was recorded for this clone. Its target is unknown. The germline V gene encodes CDR1 SGHTA and CDR2 FQGTGA. J was trimmed by 5 bases and V by 5 bases; bases with no gene match: 8. The CDR3 contains 15 residues. Sequenced: PBMCs. The chain employs TRBV7-3 and TRBJ2-1; 8 bases align to TRBD2. The receptor was isolated from a man aged 35-49 years in good health and CMV-seronegative. CDR3 region: CASSPSGTRDNEQFF. The CDR3 DNA reads TGTGCCAGCAGCCCATCCGGGACTAGAGACAATGAGCAGTTCTTC.